This T cell receptor beta chain was obtained from a study of tumor and adjacent non-tumor tissue in lung cancer. Background on the study: Histology: about twelve adenocarcinoma, a couple of squamous cell carcinoma, 1 small cell lung cancer.

As regards this clonotype: Antigen: not known. The junction departs from the called germline gene at one end, perhaps through a read error.

Findings and limits, study-wide: Patients with more diverse tumor TCRs had worse survival. Compared with tumor, normal lung showed significantly lower TCR diversity.

A modified ARM-PCR protocol with three rounds of nested PCR amplified TCRbeta. TCRdb reprocessed the multiplex PCR reads via MiXCR and lists one record per CDR3 protein. Counted here are tens of thousands of distinct CDR3 sequences, roughly three fifths occurring once; the ten biggest clones make up around 19%. Germline CDR1 reads MNHNY; CDR2 reads SVGAGI (reference sequence). This CDR3 region has 14 residues. This sample's RNA came from whole unsorted tissue. The normal lung tissue was taken more than 3 cm from the tumor edge. Sequencing used distant non-tumor lung tissue. The TCR originated in a woman between 40 and 50 years old with non-small cell lung cancer. The chain has TRBV6-6 and TRBJ1-2, with D possibly being TRBD1 (5 bases). CDR3 in DNA: TGTGCCAACAGTACCCGGACACCGGGGAATGGCTACACCTTC. Amino acid sequence: CANSTRTPGNGYTF.